This TCR beta chain is drawn from a study of T-cell reconstitution after alpha-beta-depleted transplantation in children. Many counts were recorded for this clonotype. Unique molecular identifiers were used to barcode this TCRbeta library. TCRdb reanalysed the PCR reads using MiXCR and keeps one entry per CDR3 protein. The top ten clones hold around 44% of a sample with fewer than 250,000 distinct CDR3 sequences, approximately 15% of them seen once. This CDR3 region has 13 residues. V was clipped by 1 base and J by 6 bases, with 8 bases between them. CDR1 SGHRS and CDR2 YFSETQ come from the germline V gene.

The rearrangement joins TRBV5-1 to TRBJ2-1; unclear D gene. This TCR came from a male patient aged 2-15 years who had a stem cell transplant for acute lymphoblastic leukemia, so the T cells may come from the graft donor. Material: PBMCs, mostly from graft donor cells, obtained 360 days after TCRalphabeta/CD19-depleted stem cell transplant. Here the CDR3 reads CASSLSSSNEQFF. In DNA, the CDR3 is TGCGCCAGCAGCTTGAGTAGCAGCAATGAGCAGTTCTTC.